This T cell receptor (beta chain) appears in the sequencing data of a study of T cells after yellow fever vaccination. Study outcomes and limitations: Repertoires sorted by FACS could include abundant clonotypes that are contaminants from the bulk population.

5'RACE template switching produced TCR cDNA carrying a universal primer site and UMIs. MiXCR, run by TCRdb on the 5' RACE reads, gives a single entry per CDR3 protein. The sample includes under 300,000 distinct CDR3 sequences, 6% to 7.5% of them seen just once. In this sample, this clonotype turned up a few times. Its antigen is unknown. Germline V CDR1 and CDR2: MDHEN, SYDVKM. The CDR3 contains 14 residues. V was pared by 5 bases and J by 8 bases, with 15 bases between. V gene TRBV28 combines with J gene TRBJ1-4; D unclear. The source was CD4+ T cells sorted from PBMCs, collected 15 days after the yellow fever booster vaccination. The sequence derives from a man aged 25 to 40 who received the YFV17D yellow fever vaccine. This CDR3 is CASSLNRGREKLFF. In DNA form, the CDR3 reads TGTGCCAGCAGTCTCAACAGAGGTCGGGAAAAACTGTTTTTT. The whole variable domain, filled in from reference TRBV28 and TRBJ1-4, reads DVKVTQSSRYLVKRTGEKVFLECVQDMDHENMFWYRQDPGLGLRLIYFSYDVKMKEKGDIPEGYSVSREKKERFSLILESASTNQTSMYLCASSLNRGREKLFFGSGTQLSVL.